These 7 T cell receptor beta chains were sequenced from one sample in a study of shared clonotypes between healthy human individuals. The assay was immunoSEQ multiplex PCR, and TCRdb's table has in-frame clones only and misses some. The sample lists fewer than 700,000 clones; just over 75% were seen once. Sequences were obtained from PBMCs. The receptors here all came from a middle-aged woman in good health. Some clones in this sample may be carry-over from other donors' samples.

This clone has a count of ten or more. The chain combines TRBV5-1 with TRBJ1-2; D perhaps matches TRBD1 (5 bases). Germline assignment: CDR1 SGHRS and CDR2 YFSETQ. The CDR3 is 14 amino acids. Trimming took 2 bases from V and 0 from J, leaving 8 bases between them. The CDR3 DNA is TGCGCCAGCAGCTTCGGACAACCTAACTATGGCTACACCTTC. Amino acid sequence: CASSFGQPNYGYTF.

A remark on this clone: Distinct nucleotide sequences in the sample also encode this CDR3. J is TRBJ2-5 and V is TRBV5-1, with TRBD2 identical over 8 bases. V was clipped by 1 base and J by 5 bases; unmatched bases: 1. This CDR3 spans 13 amino acids. CDR1 and CDR2 (germline): SGHRS, YFSETQ. CDR3 coding DNA: TGCGCCAGCAGCTTGTTAGCGGGGGAGACCCAGTACTTC. Its translation: CASSLLAGETQYF. The full variable domain, rest sourced from reference TRBV5-1 and TRBJ2-5, is KAGVTQTPRYLIKTRGQQVTLSCSPISGHRSVSWYQQTPGQGLQFLFEYFSETQRNKGNFPGRFSGRQFSNSRSEMNVSTLELGDSALYLCASSLLAGETQYFGPGTRLLVL.

The gene calls are TRBV27 and TRBJ2-7; D uncertain. The CDR3 loop spans 17 amino acids. Trimming pared 2 bases from V and 0 bases from J, leaving 17 bases between. Germline V gene data show CDR1 as MNHEY and CDR2 as SMNVEV (reference sequence). CDR3 amino acids: CASSLNFELVGSYEQYF. In nucleotides, the CDR3 is TGTGCCAGCAGTTTAAATTTCGAGCTGGTGGGCTCCTACGAGCAGTACTTC.

This sequence joins TRBV21-1 and TRBJ1-1; no check of the table's D call, TRBD1, against the DNA was made. TRBV21-1 is designated a pseudogene. The CDR3 contains 17 residues. The chain's CDR3 is CASSLRDSHKMNTEAFF. For the CDR3, the DNA is TGTGCCAGCAGCCTCCGGGACAGCCATAAAATGAACACTGAAGCTTTCTTT.

The chain has TRBV19 and TRBJ1-2, with a weak D call TRBD1 (6 bases). This CDR3 contains 14 residues. V was pared by 2 bases and J by 5 bases, with 12 bases between. Germline CDR1 is LNHDA and CDR2 is SQIVND (reference sequence). DNA of the CDR3: TGTGCCAGTAGTATACAGGGGAAAAGTTATGGCTACACCTTC. This sequence encodes CASSIQGKSYGYTF.

The V gene is TRBV9, the J gene TRBJ2-1, with 9 bases lining up with TRBD2. Trimming cost V 0 bases and J 4 bases; bases outside gene matches: 2. The germline CDR1 and CDR2 sequences are SGDLS and YYNGEE. CDR3 length: 15 amino acids. This CDR3 reads CASSVVAGVYNEQFF. DNA for the CDR3: TGTGCCAGCAGCGTAGTAGCGGGAGTTTACAATGAGCAGTTCTTC.

This rearrangement joins TRBV9 to TRBJ1-3; D remains unclear. V shed 0 bases and J shed 0 bases, with 7 bases lying between them. The germline gives CDR1 SGDLS, CDR2 YYNGEE. The CDR3 covers 15 residues. The CDR3 region is CASSVDPNSGNTIYF. Here the CDR3 DNA reads TGTGCCAGCAGCGTAGACCCTAACTCTGGAAACACCATATATTTT.